The T cell receptor beta chain described here comes from a study of blood T cell repertoires in COVID-19. Study in general: T cells, B-cell-depleted T cells, or PBMCs supplied cDNA or gDNA.

Looked up from germline, CDR1 is MNHEY and CDR2 is SVGAGI. The CDR3 length is 15 residues. With 6 bases removed from V and 4 bases from J, the gap between germline ends came to 13 bases. Here immunoSEQ multiplex PCR was the method, and the copy in TCRdb shows in-frame clones only, minus some. Of 43,000 or so clones in the sample, about nine tenths were seen once. The chain is built from TRBV6-5 and TRBJ2-6, with D perhaps TRBD1 (6 bases). This TCR came from a man aged 55 to 70 with active COVID-19. The specimen was peripheral blood. CDR3 in amino acids: CASSPQGLGANVLTF. In DNA form, the CDR3 reads TGTGCCAGCAGCCCCCAGGGGCTGGGGGCCAACGTCCTGACTTTC.